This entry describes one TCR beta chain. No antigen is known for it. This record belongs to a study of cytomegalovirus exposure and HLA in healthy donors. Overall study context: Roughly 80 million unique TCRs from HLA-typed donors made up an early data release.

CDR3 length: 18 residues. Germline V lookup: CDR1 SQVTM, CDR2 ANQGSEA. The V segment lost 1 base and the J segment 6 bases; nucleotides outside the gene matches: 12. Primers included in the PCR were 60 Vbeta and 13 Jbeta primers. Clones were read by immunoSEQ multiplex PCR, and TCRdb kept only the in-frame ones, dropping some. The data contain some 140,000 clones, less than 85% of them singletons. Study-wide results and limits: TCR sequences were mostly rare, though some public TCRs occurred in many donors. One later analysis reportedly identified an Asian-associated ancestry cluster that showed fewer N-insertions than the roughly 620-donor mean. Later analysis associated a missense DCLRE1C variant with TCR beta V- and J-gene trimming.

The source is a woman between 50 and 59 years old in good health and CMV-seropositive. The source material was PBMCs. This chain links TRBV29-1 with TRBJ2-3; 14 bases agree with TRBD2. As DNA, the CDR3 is TGCAGCGTTGAAGTTGCGACTAGCGGGGGGGGCTGGGGTGATACGCAGTATTTT. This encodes CSVEVATSGGGWGDTQYF.